This T cell receptor beta chain was sequenced for a study of T cells in narcolepsy. TCRdb's copy holds only in-frame clones and misses some; the assay was immunoSEQ multiplex PCR. The sample lists fewer than 40,000 clones; less than 90% were seen once. From germline, CDR1 is SGHRS and CDR2 YFSETQ. The length of the CDR3 is 15 residues. V was clipped by 1 base and J by 5 bases, with 15 bases between them. The TCR comes from a human donor in good health. The genes are TRBV5-1 and TRBJ2-5; possibly TRBD2 for D (6 bases). The sample was memory (CD45RA-) CD4+ T cells from blood. The CDR3 sequence: CASSLSQAGGETQYF. The DNA for the CDR3 is TGCGCCAGCAGCTTGTCACAGGCTGGGGGGGAGACCCAGTACTTC.